One sample yielded the 28 T cell receptor beta chains listed below, sequenced in a study of CD39 and CD103 CD8 tumor-infiltrating T cells. Sequencing used immunoSEQ multiplex PCR; TCRdb keeps in-frame clones, though not all of them. Here the sample spans around 4,900 clones, under 80% being singletons. Material: CD8+ T cells sorted from blood. Subset denoted: total memory CD8 T cells (CD45RA-CCR7+/-) from blood or uninvolved lymph node. Receptor source: a human donor with head and neck squamous cell carcinoma.

This clone is termed medium-sized. This chain links TRBV7-9 with TRBJ2-1; 9 positions match TRBD1. Germline CDR1 reads SEHNR; CDR2 reads FQNEAQ (reference sequence). The CDR3 has 15 residues. Germline trimming cut 6 bases from V and 7 bases from J; bases unmatched to any gene: 10. Written as DNA, the CDR3 is TGTGCCAGCAGGTCCCGGGACAGGGTTAGTAATGAGCAGTTCTTC. Translating gives CASRSRDRVSNEQFF.

J is TRBJ1-2 and V is TRBV2; D might be TRBD1 (6 bases). Trimming removed 8 bases from V and 7 bases from J, with 26 bases in between. Germline lookup yields CDR1 SNHLY and CDR2 FYNNEI. The CDR3 covers 16 residues. The CDR3 here is CASQGDPRGSYGGYTF. The CDR3 DNA sequence: TGTGCCAGCCAAGGAGACCCCAGGGGTTCCTATGGTGGCTACACCTTC.

The chain employs TRBV4-1 and TRBJ2-1; no clear D. Germline CDR1 and CDR2: MGHRA and YSYEKL. V gave up 0 bases and J gave up 8 bases, with 14 bases separating them. The CDR3 contains 15 residues. CDR3 sequence reads: CASSQDWQTNHEQFF. The CDR3 DNA sequence: TGCGCCAGCAGCCAAGATTGGCAGACAAACCATGAGCAGTTCTTC.

This chain links TRBV7-2 with TRBJ2-1; 8 bases line up with TRBD2. This CDR3 is built from 18 residues. Trimming cost V 5 bases and J 4 bases; bases outside gene matches: 16. The germline CDR1 and CDR2 sequences are SGHTA and FQGNSA. CDR3: CASSRVRDAGGRYNEQFF. The CDR3 coding sequence is TGTGCCAGCAGCCGGGTTCGGGATGCGGGGGGACGATACAATGAGCAGTTCTTC.

This clone was observed a handful of times. The gene calls are TRBV6-5 and TRBJ1-5, with D perhaps TRBD1 (6 bases). The V gene lost 6 bases and the J gene lost 3 bases, with 15 bases spanning the gap. Germline assignment: CDR1 MNHEY and CDR2 SVGAGI. The CDR3 length is 15 residues. In DNA form, the CDR3 reads TGTGCCAGCAGCCCTTCAGGGGCCCACAATCAGCCCCAGCATTTT. Its protein is CASSPSGAHNQPQHF.

This clone was observed a few times. The J gene is TRBJ1-2, the V gene TRBV2; D possibly corresponds to TRBD1 (6 bases). The CDR3 contains 11 residues. CDR1 is SNHLY and CDR2 is FYNNEI in the germline V gene. Trimming left V 6 bases short and J 4 bases short, with 6 bases between. The CDR3 spells CASSRGYGYTF. CDR3 nucleotides: TGTGCCAGCAGCAGGGGCTATGGCTACACCTTC.

The genes are TRBV19 and TRBJ2-5; 10 bases fit TRBD1. The CDR3 consists of 15 residues. The J segment lost 3 bases and the V segment lost 3 bases, leaving 4 bases of the junction unmatched. Germline loops: CDR1 LNHDA, CDR2 SQIVND (reference sequence). The CDR3 bases are TGTGCCAGTAGTATCGGGGACAGGGGTAAAGAGACCCAGTACTTC. This translates into CASSIGDRGKETQYF. The full variable domain, rest sourced from reference TRBV19 and TRBJ2-5, is DGGITQSPKYLFRKEGQNVTLSCEQNLNHDAMYWYRQDPGQGLRLIYYSQIVNDFQKGDIAEGYSVSREKKESFPLTVTSAQKNPTAFYLCASSIGDRGKETQYFGPGTRLLVL.

J is TRBJ2-1 and V is TRBV7-3; 9 bases line up with TRBD2. CDR3 length: 14 residues. Trimming cost V 3 bases and J 6 bases; bases outside gene matches: 3. CDR1 and CDR2 (germline): SGHTA, FQGTGA. The CDR3 loop reads CASSFGGGANEQFF. DNA of the CDR3: TGTGCCAGCAGCTTTGGCGGGGGGGCCAATGAGCAGTTCTTC.

V and J are TRBV2 and TRBJ2-7; 7 bases align to TRBD2. Germline V gene sequence: CDR1 SNHLY, CDR2 FYNNEI. The trim removed 2 bases at V and 4 bases at J, leaving 2 bases unmatched. The CDR3 runs 13 residues. The CDR3 DNA reads TGTGCCAGCAGTGAACTAGCGGAATACGAGCAGTACTTC. This encodes CASSELAEYEQYF.

The table lists this clone with a count of one. This rearrangement joins TRBV30 to TRBJ1-2, with 10 nucleotides matching TRBD1. CDR3 length equals 14 residues. In germline, CDR1 is GTSNPN, CDR2 SVGIG (reference sequence). The V segment lost 4 bases and the J segment 4 bases; nucleotides outside the gene matches: 6. CDR3 amino acids: CAWTPGQGFYGYTF. The CDR3 bases are TGTGCCTGGACCCCGGGACAGGGGTTCTATGGCTACACCTTC.

The rearrangement links TRBV2 to TRBJ2-7; 7 bases match TRBD2. CDR3 length: 16 amino acids. CDR1 is SNHLY, CDR2 FYNNEI, per germline. With V trimmed by 0 bases and J by 0 bases, 5 bases remained unmatched. CDR3 in DNA: TGTGCCAGCAGTGAAGCGGGGGGGGGAAGCTCCTACGAGCAGTACTTC. Translated: CASSEAGGGSSYEQYF.

V is TRBV19 and J is TRBJ2-7, with no clear D. Germline V gives CDR1 LNHDA, CDR2 SQIVND (reference sequence). V shed 1 base and J shed 2 bases, with 12 bases lying between them. This CDR3 is 15 amino acids long. CDR3 sequence: CASSIVGRSTYEQYF. CDR3 in DNA: TGTGCCAGTAGTATAGTTGGCAGGTCTACCTACGAGCAGTACTTC.

This sequence joins TRBV4-1 and TRBJ2-7; D might be TRBD1 (5 bases). In germline, CDR1 is MGHRA, CDR2 YSYEKL. Trimming took 0 bases from V and 2 from J, leaving 8 bases between them. This CDR3 is built from 14 residues. This chain's CDR3 is CASSQEPGTYEQYF. CDR3 in DNA: TGCGCCAGCAGCCAAGAGCCAGGGACCTACGAGCAGTACTTC.

V is TRBV7-9 and J is TRBJ1-2, with TRBD1 matching 8 bases. Germline V CDR1 and CDR2: SEHNR, FQNEAQ (reference sequence). This CDR3 contains 14 residues. The V gene end was trimmed by 5 bases and the J gene end by 6 bases; junction bases not matched to a gene: 8. The CDR3 DNA is TGTGCCAGCAGCCCGGAGGACAGGGACGATGGCTACACCTTC. Its protein product is CASSPEDRDDGYTF.

This chain connects TRBV7-9 to TRBJ1-2; tentatively, D is TRBD1 (5 bases). Germline lookup yields CDR1 SEHNR and CDR2 FQNEAQ (reference sequence). V was shortened by 5 bases and J by 14 bases, with 15 bases between the two germline ends. The CDR3 contains 11 residues. The DNA for the CDR3 is TGTGCCAGCAGCCCCCTCGGGGGTGGAACCTTC. The encoded protein is CASSPLGGGTF.

This clone was picked up a small number of times. The CDR3 protein is CASSYREGADTQYF. Here the CDR3 DNA reads TGTGCCAGCAGCTACAGGGAGGGCGCAGATACGCAGTATTTT. V gene TRBV27 combines with J gene TRBJ2-3; D is perhaps TRBD2 (7 bases). The V gene's germline CDR1 is MNHEY and CDR2 SMNVEV (reference sequence). The CDR3 has 14 residues. Trimming removed 6 bases from V and 4 bases from J, with 14 bases in between.

The rearrangement links TRBV14 to TRBJ2-1, with D perhaps matching TRBD2 (7 bases). The CDR3 is made up of 16 amino acids. Trimming removed 3 bases at V and 7 bases at J, with 19 bases between. Germline V lookup: CDR1 SGHDN, CDR2 FVKESK. CDR3 protein: CASSHTRGGYRNEQFF. CDR3 in DNA: TGTGCCAGCAGCCATACGAGGGGGGGGTATAGGAATGAGCAGTTCTTC.

The chain combines TRBV19 with TRBJ1-1; 7 bases are a match to TRBD1. CDR3 size: 14 residues. V was clipped by 5 bases and J by 1 base; unmatched bases: 4. Germline CDR1 LNHDA, CDR2 SQIVND (reference sequence). This CDR3 reads CASSLGQTNTEAFF. The CDR3 DNA is TGTGCCAGTAGTCTGGGACAGACGAACACTGAAGCTTTCTTT.

The gene calls are TRBV12-5 and TRBJ2-1; D is undetermined. Germline CDR1 and CDR2: LGHNT and FRNRAP. With 2 bases removed from V and 5 bases from J, the gap between germline ends came to 10 bases. The CDR3 sequence is 14 residues long. The CDR3 spells CASGLSGGDNEQFF. For the CDR3, the DNA is TGTGCTAGTGGTTTGTCTGGCGGAGACAATGAGCAGTTCTTC.

The rearrangement uses TRBV5-6 and TRBJ2-5; 11 bases match TRBD2. The CDR3 runs to 15 residues. CDR1 and CDR2 (germline): SGHDT, YYEEEE. Losses at the gene ends were 2 bases for V and 5 bases for J; bases not matched to a gene: 5. This CDR3 reads CASSFGLAGIETQYF. Here the CDR3 DNA reads TGTGCCAGCAGCTTCGGACTAGCGGGCATCGAGACCCAGTACTTC. The full variable domain, completed using reference TRBV5-6 and TRBJ2-5, is DAGVTQSPTHLIKTRGQQVTLRCSPKSGHDTVSWYQQALGQGPQFIFQYYEEEERQRGNFPDRFSGHQFPNYSSELNVNALLLGDSALYLCASSFGLAGIETQYFGPGTRLLVL.

This clone showed up just a few times. The chain employs TRBV12-5 and TRBJ1-1; D is ambiguous. The CDR3 sequence is 11 residues long. Germline V gene data show CDR1 as LGHNT and CDR2 as FRNRAP. The V gene lost 7 bases and the J gene lost 3 bases, with 6 bases spanning the gap. The CDR3 is CASALDTEAFF. CDR3 coding DNA: TGTGCTAGTGCCCTCGACACTGAAGCTTTCTTT.

The chain recombines TRBV6-7 with TRBJ1-5; the D is unclear. TRBV6-7 belongs to the ORF category, with a function that is uncertain. This CDR3 has 13 residues. The V gene lost 2 bases and the J gene lost 7 bases, with 9 bases spanning the gap. The DNA of the CDR3 is TGTGCCAGCAGTTACCCAGGTGGACAGCCCCAGCATTTT. This encodes CASSYPGGQPQHF.

In its sample, this clone ranks as large. V gene TRBV10-1 combines with J gene TRBJ1-1, with D possibly being TRBD1 (5 bases). The CDR3 totals 9 residues. Germline lookup yields CDR1 WNHNN and CDR2 SYGVQD (reference sequence). Trimming took 10 bases from V and 10 from J, leaving 10 bases between them. CDR3 sequence: CATGGRAFF. CDR3 nucleotides: TGCGCCACCGGGGGGAGAGCTTTCTTT.

The chain is built from TRBV5-6 and TRBJ2-5; no definite D call. Germline V lookup: CDR1 SGHDT, CDR2 YYEEEE. V lost 1 base to trimming and J lost 5 bases, with 9 bases between them. The CDR3 loop spans 13 amino acids. Written as DNA, the CDR3 is TGTGCCAGCAGCTTGACGCGCCGGGAGACCCAGTACTTC. It translates to CASSLTRRETQYF.

The CDR3 nucleotides are TGTGCCAGCAGCGCTTGGGGGAGGGGGGCGGATACGCAGTATTTT. Translating it yields CASSAWGRGADTQYF. The rearrangement joins TRBV9 to TRBJ2-3; D may be TRBD2 (7 bases). This CDR3 is 15 amino acids long. Trimming removed 3 bases from V and 6 bases from J, with 17 bases in between. Germline lookup yields CDR1 SGDLS and CDR2 YYNGEE. The full variable domain, rest sourced from reference TRBV9 and TRBJ2-3, is DSGVTQTPKHLITATGQRVTLRCSPRSGDLSVYWYQQSLDQGLQFLIQYYNGEERAKGNILERFSAQQFPDLHSELNLSSLELGDSALYFCASSAWGRGADTQYFGPGTRLTVL.

This sequence joins TRBV7-2 and TRBJ2-7; D may be TRBD2 (7 bases). CDR1 and CDR2 from the germline V gene are SGHTA and FQGNSA. CDR3 length equals 15 residues. V was clipped by 6 bases and J by 1 base, with 16 bases between them. CDR3 region: CASSGGRGPSYEQYF. The DNA for the CDR3 is TGTGCCAGCAGTGGCGGGCGGGGGCCGTCCTACGAGCAGTACTTC.

This clone was detected only a few times. This chain joins TRBV7-2 and TRBJ1-2; D is perhaps TRBD1 (6 bases). CDR3 length: 14 amino acids. Between the trimmed V and J ends, which lost 5 bases and 1 base, there was a span of 11 bases. CDR1 is SGHTA, CDR2 FQGNSA, per germline. CDR3 nucleotides: TGTGCCAGCAGCAGGGGGATGGGTAACTATGGCTACACCTTC. Residues: CASSRGMGNYGYTF.

Written as DNA, the CDR3 is TGTGCCAGTACCTTGAGGAGGGAAGAATGGCACTATGGCTACACCTTC. The encoded protein is CASTLRREEWHYGYTF. The rearrangement links TRBV19 to TRBJ1-2, with D hard to call. The CDR3 sequence is 16 residues long. Trimming took off 7 bases at V and 3 bases at J, with 21 bases between the two ends. Germline V gene sequence: CDR1 LNHDA, CDR2 SQIVND (reference sequence).